This T cell receptor (beta chain) was captured in a study of cytomegalovirus exposure and HLA in healthy donors. This clone has only a few counts. Its antigen is still unknown. Study-level results: In an earlier analysis, productive rearrangement rates for most beta V segments clustered near 87% or 30%.

Germline V gives CDR1 LGHNA, CDR2 YSLEER. This CDR3 comprises 14 residues. Trimming took 4 bases from V and 6 from J, leaving 15 bases between them. Vbeta (60) and Jbeta (13) primers were used in the PCR. The data were produced by immunoSEQ multiplex PCR, yet TCRdb's version contains in-frame clones alone and is incomplete. The sample yields about 140,000 clones, approximately 82% seen once. The receptor was derived from a woman in her sixties or seventies in good health and CMV-seropositive. The rearrangement links TRBV4-3 to TRBJ1-1, with D hard to call. The sequencing input was PBMCs. The CDR3 sequence: CASSPEVRVAEAFF. The CDR3 DNA sequence: TGCGCCAGCAGCCCCGAGGTGCGGGTAGCTGAAGCTTTCTTT.